This T cell receptor (beta chain) was retrieved from a study of blood T cell repertoires in COVID-19. This clone has just a few counts. Clones were sequenced by immunoSEQ multiplex PCR, and TCRdb holds only the in-frame ones, with some missing. Of hundreds of thousands of clones in the sample, approximately 90% were seen once. V was cut by 0 bases and J by 5 bases, with 12 bases left in between. This CDR3 is built from 14 residues. Germline-derived CDR1 and CDR2 are SGHRS and YFSETQ. This sequence was found in a woman aged 30 to 39 with acute or convalescent COVID-19. This chain uses TRBV5-1 with TRBJ2-7; tentatively, D is TRBD1 (6 bases). Sequenced: peripheral blood. The CDR3 spells CASSLGGPLDEQYF. The DNA for the CDR3 is TGCGCCAGCAGCTTGGGGGGGCCTCTCGACGAGCAGTACTTC.